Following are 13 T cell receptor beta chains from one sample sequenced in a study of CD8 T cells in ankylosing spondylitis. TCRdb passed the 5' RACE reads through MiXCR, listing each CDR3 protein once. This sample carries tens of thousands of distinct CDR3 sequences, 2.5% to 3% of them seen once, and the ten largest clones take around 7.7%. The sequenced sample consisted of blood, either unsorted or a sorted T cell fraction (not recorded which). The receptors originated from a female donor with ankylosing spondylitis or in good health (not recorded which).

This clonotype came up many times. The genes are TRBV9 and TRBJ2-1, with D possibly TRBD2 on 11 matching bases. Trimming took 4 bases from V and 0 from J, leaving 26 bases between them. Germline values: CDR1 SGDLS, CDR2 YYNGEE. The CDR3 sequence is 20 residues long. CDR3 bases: TGTGCCAGCAGCTCACGGACAGGGGGGACTAGCGGAAACTCCTACAATGAGCAGTTCTTC. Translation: CASSSRTGGTSGNSYNEQFF.

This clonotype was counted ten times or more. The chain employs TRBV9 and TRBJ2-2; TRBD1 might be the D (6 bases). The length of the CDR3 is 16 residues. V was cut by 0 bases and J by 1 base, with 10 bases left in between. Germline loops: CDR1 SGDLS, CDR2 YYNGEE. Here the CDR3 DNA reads TGTGCCAGCAGCGTAGGGGGACACCTGAACACCGGGGAGCTGTTTTTT. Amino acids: CASSVGGHLNTGELFF. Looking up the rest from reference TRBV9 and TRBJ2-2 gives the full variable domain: DSGVTQTPKHLITATGQRVTLRCSPRSGDLSVYWYQQSLDQGLQFLIQYYNGEERAKGNILERFSAQQFPDLHSELNLSSLELGDSALYFCASSVGGHLNTGELFFGEGSRLTVL.

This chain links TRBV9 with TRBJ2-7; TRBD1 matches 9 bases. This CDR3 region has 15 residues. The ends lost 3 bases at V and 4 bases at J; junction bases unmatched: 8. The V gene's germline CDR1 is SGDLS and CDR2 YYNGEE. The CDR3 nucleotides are TGTGCCAGCAGCGCCGGACAGGGGTCTTTTTACGAGCAGTACTTC. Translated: CASSAGQGSFYEQYF.

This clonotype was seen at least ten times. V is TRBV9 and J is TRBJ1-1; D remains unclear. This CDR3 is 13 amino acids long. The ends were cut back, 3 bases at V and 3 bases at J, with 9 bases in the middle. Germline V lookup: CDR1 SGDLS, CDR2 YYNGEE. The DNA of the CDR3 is TGTGCCAGCAGCGCCGGGTCGGACACTGAAGCTTTCTTT. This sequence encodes CASSAGSDTEAFF.

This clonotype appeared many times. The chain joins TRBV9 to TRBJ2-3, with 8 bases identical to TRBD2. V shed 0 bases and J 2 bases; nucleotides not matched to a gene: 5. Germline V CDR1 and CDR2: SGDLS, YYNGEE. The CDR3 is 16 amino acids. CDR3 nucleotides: TGTGCCAGCAGCGTAGAAGCGGGGGCATTCACAGATACGCAGTATTTT. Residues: CASSVEAGAFTDTQYF.

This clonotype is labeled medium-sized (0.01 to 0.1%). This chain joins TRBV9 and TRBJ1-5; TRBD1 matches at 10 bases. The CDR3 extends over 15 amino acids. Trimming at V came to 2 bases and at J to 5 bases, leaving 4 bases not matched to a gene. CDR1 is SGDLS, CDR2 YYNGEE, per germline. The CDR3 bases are TGTGCCAGCAGCGTGGGGACAGGGGTCGATCAGCCCCAGCATTTT. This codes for CASSVGTGVDQPQHF.

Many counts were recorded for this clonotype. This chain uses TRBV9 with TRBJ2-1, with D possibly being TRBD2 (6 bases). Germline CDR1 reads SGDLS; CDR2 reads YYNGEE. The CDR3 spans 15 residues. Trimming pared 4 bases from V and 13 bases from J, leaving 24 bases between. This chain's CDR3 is CASSSSGTGLNVQFF. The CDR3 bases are TGTGCCAGCAGCAGCTCCGGGACTGGGCTCAATGTACAGTTCTTC. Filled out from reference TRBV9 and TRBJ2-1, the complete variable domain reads DSGVTQTPKHLITATGQRVTLRCSPRSGDLSVYWYQQSLDQGLQFLIQYYNGEERAKGNILERFSAQQFPDLHSELNLSSLELGDSALYFCASSSSGTGLNVQFFGPGTRLTVL.

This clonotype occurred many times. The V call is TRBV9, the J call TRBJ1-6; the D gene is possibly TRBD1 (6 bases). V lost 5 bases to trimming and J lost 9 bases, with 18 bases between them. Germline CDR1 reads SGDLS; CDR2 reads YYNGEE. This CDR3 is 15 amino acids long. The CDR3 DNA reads TGTGCCAGCAGTTCCTCGGGGGCCAAGCTTTCACCCCTCCACTTT. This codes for CASSSSGAKLSPLHF. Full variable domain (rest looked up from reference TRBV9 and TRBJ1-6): DSGVTQTPKHLITATGQRVTLRCSPRSGDLSVYWYQQSLDQGLQFLIQYYNGEERAKGNILERFSAQQFPDLHSELNLSSLELGDSALYFCASSSSGAKLSPLHFGNGTRLTVT.

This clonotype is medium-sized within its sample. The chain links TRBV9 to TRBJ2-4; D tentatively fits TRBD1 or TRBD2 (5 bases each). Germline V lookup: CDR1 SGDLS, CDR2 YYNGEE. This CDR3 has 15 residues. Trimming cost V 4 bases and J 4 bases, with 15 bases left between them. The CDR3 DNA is TGTGCCAGCAGCTCGGAGGACACCTATAAAAACATTCAGTACTTC. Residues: CASSSEDTYKNIQYF.

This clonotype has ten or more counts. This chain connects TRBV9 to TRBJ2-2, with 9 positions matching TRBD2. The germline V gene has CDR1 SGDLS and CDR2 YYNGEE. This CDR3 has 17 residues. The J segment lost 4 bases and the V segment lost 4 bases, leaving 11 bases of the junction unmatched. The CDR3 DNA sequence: TGTGCCAGCAGCAGAGAGGCGGGAGGGCCTCGCACCGGGGAGCTGTTTTTT. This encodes CASSREAGGPRTGELFF.

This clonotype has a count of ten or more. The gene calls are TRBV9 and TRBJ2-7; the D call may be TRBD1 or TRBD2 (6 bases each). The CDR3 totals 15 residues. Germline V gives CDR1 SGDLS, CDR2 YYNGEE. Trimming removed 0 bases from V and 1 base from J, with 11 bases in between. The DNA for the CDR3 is TGTGCCAGCAGCGTAGCTGCGGGACATTCCTACGAGCAGTACTTC. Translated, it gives CASSVAAGHSYEQYF.

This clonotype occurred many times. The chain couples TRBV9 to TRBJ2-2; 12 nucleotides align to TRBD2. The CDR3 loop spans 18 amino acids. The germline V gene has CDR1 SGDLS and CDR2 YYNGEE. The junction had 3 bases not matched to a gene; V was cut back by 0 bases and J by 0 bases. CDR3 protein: CASSVDLAGGTNTGELFF. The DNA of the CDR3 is TGTGCCAGCAGCGTAGACCTAGCGGGGGGGACGAACACCGGGGAGCTGTTTTTT.

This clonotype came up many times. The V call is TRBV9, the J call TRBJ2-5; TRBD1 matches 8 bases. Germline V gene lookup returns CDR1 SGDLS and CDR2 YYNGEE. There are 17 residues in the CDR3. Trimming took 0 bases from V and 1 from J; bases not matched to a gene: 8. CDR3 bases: TGTGCCAGCAGCGTAGGCCCGACAGGGGAACCCCAAGAGACCCAGTACTTC. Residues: CASSVGPTGEPQETQYF.